Listed here are 14 T cell receptor beta chains from one sample, sequenced in a study of cytomegalovirus exposure and HLA in healthy donors. PCR employed 60 Vbeta and 13 Jbeta primers. Sequencing was performed with immunoSEQ multiplex PCR; in TCRdb, only in-frame clones are kept and a portion is missing. The sample's table shows some 150,000 clones. Sequencing used PBMCs. These receptors all come from a woman between 18 and 30 years old in good health and CMV-seronegative.

The V call is TRBV18, the J call TRBJ2-6; 11 positions match TRBD1. V was pared by 4 bases and J by 2 bases, with 4 bases of the junction left unmatched. The CDR3 length is 17 residues. Per the germline V gene, CDR1 is KGHSH and CDR2 is LQKENI. This CDR3 is CASSLGQGATGANVLTF. CDR3 nucleotides: TGTGCCAGCTCACTAGGACAGGGGGCGACTGGGGCCAACGTCCTGACTTTC.

This chain uses TRBV6-1 with TRBJ1-5, with D tentatively TRBD1 (6 bases). The CDR3 totals 17 residues. The germline CDR1 and CDR2 sequences are MNHNS and SASEGT. V was clipped by 1 base and J by 7 bases, with 20 bases between them. Here the CDR3 reads CASSEVQGHLRGQPQHF. The DNA of the CDR3 is TGTGCCAGCAGTGAAGTTCAGGGACACCTACGAGGGCAGCCCCAGCATTTT.

The gene calls are TRBV7-9 and TRBJ2-1, with D possibly matching TRBD2 (5 bases). The CDR3 totals 14 residues. Germline V CDR1 and CDR2: SEHNR, FQNEAQ (reference sequence). V dropped 2 bases and J dropped 8 bases, with 13 bases sitting between them. In DNA form, the CDR3 reads TGTGCCAGCAGCTTAAAGTCTAGCATCGATGAGCAGTTCTTC. This codes for CASSLKSSIDEQFF.

The CDR3 DNA reads as TGTGCCACCAGCAGATTCGAGGACGGGAACGATGGCTACACCTTC. Protein product: CATSRFEDGNDGYTF. The chain combines TRBV15 with TRBJ1-2; no reliable D call. Trimming stripped 2 bases from V and 6 bases from J, with 16 bases between. CDR1 LNHNV and CDR2 YYDKDF come from the germline V gene (reference sequence). The CDR3 totals 15 residues. The full variable domain, in which reference TRBV15 and TRBJ1-2 provide the parts outside the CDR3, is DAMVIQNPRYQVTQFGKPVTLSCSQTLNHNVMYWYQQKSSQAPKLLFHYYDKDFNNEADTPDNFQSRRPNTSFCFLDIRSPGLGDTAMYLCATSRFEDGNDGYTFGSGTRLTVV.

The CDR3 protein is CASSEFTGGSSYEQYF. The CDR3 nucleotides read TGTGCCAGCAGTGAATTCACAGGGGGTTCCTCCTACGAGCAGTACTTC. The J gene is TRBJ2-7, the V gene TRBV6-1; 8 bases agree with TRBD1. Looked up from germline, CDR1 is MNHNS and CDR2 is SASEGT. The CDR3 consists of 16 residues. Trimming took 2 bases from V and 0 from J; bases not matched to a gene: 6.

This chain uses TRBV6-5 with TRBJ2-1, with a weak D call TRBD1 (5 bases). V lost 0 bases and J lost 6, with 9 bases in between. The germline V gene has CDR1 MNHEY and CDR2 SVGAGI. The CDR3 length is 14 residues. DNA for the CDR3: TGTGCCAGCAGTTACTCGTCAGGGTTCAATGAGCAGTTCTTC. Protein product: CASSYSSGFNEQFF.

The rearrangement links TRBV19 to TRBJ1-2; D ambiguous. The V gene's germline CDR1 is LNHDA and CDR2 SQIVND (reference sequence). The V and J ends lost 9 bases and 1 base respectively, with 15 bases between them. The CDR3 contains 14 residues. CDR3 nucleotide sequence: TGTGCCAGCGCTCTAGTGACTTATAACTATGGCTACACCTTC. Protein: CASALVTYNYGYTF.

The chain joins TRBV11-2 to TRBJ2-2, with TRBD2 identical over 7 bases. The CDR3 spans 16 residues. J lost 5 bases, V lost 5 bases, and 11 bases had no gene match. Germline lookup yields CDR1 SGHAT and CDR2 FQNNGV. CDR3 in DNA: TGTGCCAGCAGCAATAACGCGGGAGTAGGGACCGGGGAGCTGTTTTTT. Protein sequence: CASSNNAGVGTGELFF.

The rearrangement links TRBV6-5 to TRBJ2-7; 8 nucleotides line up with TRBD2. Germline CDR1 is MNHEY and CDR2 is SVGAGI. V was pared by 4 bases and J by 2 bases, with 10 bases of the junction left unmatched. The CDR3 runs 16 residues. The CDR3 DNA is TGTGCCAGCAGTTCCACTGGGAGCGGGAGAGCCTACGAGCAGTACTTC. It yields the protein CASSSTGSGRAYEQYF.

The chain is built from TRBV29-1 and TRBJ2-1, with TRBD2 identical over 14 bases. V shed 4 bases, J shed 3 bases, and the junction held 17 bases outside the gene matches. CDR1 SQVTM and CDR2 ANQGSEA come from the germline V gene. This CDR3 has 20 amino acids. In DNA, the CDR3 is TGCAGCGTTGGAATACATCCGGGACTAGCGGGAGACACATACTACAATGAGCAGTTCTTC. Residues: CSVGIHPGLAGDTYYNEQFF.

This chain connects TRBV5-4 to TRBJ2-2; tentative D call: TRBD1 (5 bases). The CDR3 extends over 17 amino acids. Germline CDR1 is SGHNT and CDR2 is YYREEE (reference sequence). Trimming stripped 4 bases from V and 4 bases from J, with 20 bases between. CDR3 sequence: CASSSVFGQGITGELFF. The CDR3 DNA reads TGTGCCAGCAGCAGCGTCTTCGGTCAGGGAATCACCGGGGAGCTGTTTTTT. The full variable domain, completed using reference TRBV5-4 and TRBJ2-2, is ETGVTQSPTHLIKTRGQQVTLRCSSQSGHNTVSWYQQALGQGPQFIFQYYREEENGRGNFPPRFSGLQFPNYSSELNVNALELDDSALYLCASSSVFGQGITGELFFGEGSRLTVL.

Written as DNA, the CDR3 is TGTGCCAGCAGCGGCCGTAAAAACACCTACGAGCAGTACTTC. Its translation is CASSGRKNTYEQYF. The V gene is TRBV9, the J gene TRBJ2-7; D is undetermined. This CDR3 region has 14 residues. CDR1 is SGDLS, CDR2 YYNGEE, per germline. Trimming cost V 3 bases and J 2 bases, with 12 bases left between them.

The rearrangement uses TRBV5-1 and TRBJ2-1; TRBD2 matches at 11 bases. After removal of 4 bases from V and 5 bases from J, the junction contained 5 bases not matched to a gene. Per germline, CDR1 SGHRS and CDR2 YFSETQ. CDR3 size: 15 residues. CDR3 in amino acids: CASSALAGADNEQFF. CDR3 sequence (DNA): TGCGCCAGCAGCGCACTAGCGGGAGCTGACAATGAGCAGTTCTTC.

The chain combines TRBV18 with TRBJ2-5; a possible D gene is TRBD1 (6 bases). Trimming stripped 3 bases from V and 7 bases from J, with 15 bases between. There are 14 residues in the CDR3. Germline CDR1 and CDR2: KGHSH and LQKENI. The CDR3 nucleotides are TGTGCCAGCTCACCCGGACAGAGCTCTGGGACCCAGTACTTC. This gives the protein CASSPGQSSGTQYF.